One and the same sample provided the 21 T cell receptor beta chains below, sequenced in a study of graft-versus-host responses after intestinal transplantation. Repertoires were generated with immunoSEQ multiplex PCR, while TCRdb's copy carries only in-frame clones and drops some. The profile shows some 95,000 clones, roughly 90% of them singletons. The antigens these receptors bind are not known. This specimen was unstimulated CD8+ T cells sorted from spleen or lymph node cells, taken before intestinal transplant. These receptors all stem from a human donor who received an intestinal transplant.

The genes are TRBV11-2 and TRBJ1-5, with a possible D match to TRBD1 (6 bases). Germline loops: CDR1 SGHAT, CDR2 FQNNGV. The V end lost 1 base, the J end lost 3 bases, and 16 bases lay between the germline ends. CDR3 length equals 17 residues. The DNA for the CDR3 is TGTGCCAGCAGCTTAGCCTTACAGGGTAATCACAATCAGCCCCAGCATTTT. Protein sequence: CASSLALQGNHNQPQHF.

This sequence joins TRBV4-1 and TRBJ1-5; 9 bases are a match to TRBD1. This CDR3 comprises 15 residues. CDR1 is MGHRA and CDR2 is YSYEKL in the germline V gene. J gave up 4 bases and V 4 bases, and 5 bases lay outside the gene matches. CDR3: CASSPGTGINQPQHF. Here the CDR3 DNA reads TGCGCCAGCAGCCCTGGGACAGGGATTAATCAGCCCCAGCATTTT.

This clone has a single count. CDR3 residues: CSVEGHQTTDTQYF. The CDR3 bases are TGCAGCGTTGAAGGACACCAGACAACAGATACGCAGTATTTT. The chain carries TRBV29-1 and TRBJ2-3; no reliable D call. CDR3 length equals 14 residues. Germline V CDR1 and CDR2: SQVTM, ANQGSEA. The V end lost 1 base, the J end lost 3 bases, and 11 bases lay between the germline ends.

CDR3 residues: CASSYFGGDTEAFF. CDR3 DNA sequence: TGTGCCAGCAGTTACTTCGGGGGGGACACTGAAGCTTTCTTT. This chain joins TRBV6-6 and TRBJ1-1, with D perhaps TRBD1 (5 bases). The CDR3 covers 14 residues. Germline CDR1 and CDR2: MNHNY and SVGAGI (reference sequence). V shed 1 base and J shed 3 bases, with 9 bases lying between them.

The chain recombines TRBV7-9 with TRBJ1-4; the D gene is possibly TRBD1 (5 bases). The CDR3 loop spans 16 amino acids. V lost 2 bases to trimming and J lost 3 bases, with 13 bases between them. Germline lookup yields CDR1 SEHNR and CDR2 FQNEAQ (reference sequence). The CDR3 loop is CASSLFLGGSNEKLFF. For the CDR3, the DNA is TGTGCCAGCAGCTTATTTTTGGGGGGGTCTAATGAAAAACTGTTTTTT. Full variable domain (outside the CDR3, taken from reference TRBV7-9 and TRBJ1-4): DTGVSQNPRHKITKRGQNVTFRCDPISEHNRLYWYRQTLGQGPEFLTYFQNEAQLEKSRLLSDRFSAERPKGSFSTLEIQRTEQGDSAMYLCASSLFLGGSNEKLFFGSGTQLSVL.

The sample holds one count of this clone. The rearrangement links TRBV6-5 to TRBJ1-5; TRBD1 matches 7 bases. Per germline, CDR1 MNHEY and CDR2 SVGAGI. This CDR3 has 15 amino acids. V lost 2 bases to trimming and J lost 4 bases; unmatched junction nucleotides: 5. The CDR3 nucleotides read TGTGCCAGCAGTTACCGACAGGGTTTGAATCAGCCCCAGCATTTT. Translation gives CASSYRQGLNQPQHF.

The chain uses TRBV19 and TRBJ2-3, with 8 bases that match TRBD2. V dropped 11 bases and J dropped 3; count of bases not matched to a gene: 7. The length of the CDR3 is 13 residues. Per the germline V gene, CDR1 is LNHDA and CDR2 is SQIVND (reference sequence). The CDR3 sequence: CAVGGARTDTQYF. The CDR3 bases are TGTGCCGTCGGGGGGGCTCGGACAGATACGCAGTATTTT.

CDR3 residues: CAWSVRNGNRGNTEAFF. The CDR3 DNA reads TGTGCCTGGAGTGTAAGGAATGGTAACAGGGGCAATACTGAAGCTTTCTTT. This chain connects TRBV30 to TRBJ1-1, with 7 bases identical to TRBD1. V lost 0 bases, J lost 5 bases, and 15 bases stayed unmatched. Germline V gene lookup returns CDR1 GTSNPN and CDR2 SVGIG (reference sequence). This CDR3 is built from 17 residues.

This chain joins TRBV28 and TRBJ2-5; D is perhaps TRBD1 (5 bases). The V gene's germline CDR1 is MDHEN and CDR2 SYDVKM. The CDR3 is made up of 14 amino acids. V was shortened by 1 base and J by 1 base, with 7 bases between the two germline ends. This chain's CDR3 is CASSLLQAQETQYF. The CDR3 nucleotides read TGTGCCAGCAGTTTATTACAGGCCCAAGAGACCCAGTACTTC.

This clone was recorded once. CDR3 sequence: CASSVGDTGGAFF. In DNA form, the CDR3 reads TGTGCCAGCAGCGTGGGGGATACAGGGGGAGCTTTCTTT. The J gene is TRBJ1-1, the V gene TRBV9, with 8 bases identical to TRBD1. The CDR3 is made up of 13 amino acids. The V gene end was trimmed by 2 bases and the J gene end by 10 bases; junction bases not matched to a gene: 7. Per the germline V gene, CDR1 is SGDLS and CDR2 is YYNGEE.

V gene TRBV11-2 combines with J gene TRBJ2-5, with a tentative D call TRBD1 (5 bases). CDR1 and CDR2 from the germline V gene are SGHAT and FQNNGV. The CDR3 contains 12 residues. V lost 1 base and J lost 13, with 13 bases in between. This CDR3 reads CASSLVPDTMYF. In nucleotides, the CDR3 is TGTGCCAGCAGCTTAGTCCCGGACACTATGTACTTC.

This chain connects TRBV7-9 to TRBJ2-7; D remains unclear. Germline V gene sequence: CDR1 SEHNR, CDR2 FQNEAQ (reference sequence). V was trimmed by 8 bases and J by 4 bases, leaving 12 bases between them. There are 12 residues in the CDR3. CDR3 in DNA: TGTGCCAGCGAACTCCGATCTTACGAGCAGTACTTC. Protein: CASELRSYEQYF.

This chain connects TRBV7-7 to TRBJ2-7, with D possibly TRBD2 on 5 matching bases. Germline assignment: CDR1 SSHAT and CDR2 FNYEAQ (reference sequence). The CDR3 length is 13 residues. V lost 11 bases and J lost 2, with 16 bases in between. CDR3 coding DNA: TGTGCCCCTCAGGCGGGTTTCCCCTACGAGCAGTACTTC. This translates into CAPQAGFPYEQYF.

This clone was detected only once. V is TRBV4-3 and J is TRBJ2-1; 8 nucleotides align to TRBD1. Trimming cost V 3 bases and J 2 bases; bases outside gene matches: 6. Per germline, CDR1 LGHNA and CDR2 YSLEER. The length of the CDR3 is 16 residues. CDR3 coding DNA: TGCGCCAGCAGCCATTACCGGGACAGGCCCTACAATGAGCAGTTCTTC. It specifies CASSHYRDRPYNEQFF.

The V gene is TRBV5-6, the J gene TRBJ1-4; 7 bases match TRBD1. V lost 4 bases, J lost 8 bases, and 11 bases stayed unmatched. The CDR3 length is 15 residues. Germline V gene data show CDR1 as SGHDT and CDR2 as YYEEEE. CDR3 coding DNA: TGTGCCAGCAGCCTAATACAGGGGATGCCGGAAAAACTGTTTTTT. Translating gives CASSLIQGMPEKLFF.

This clone was picked up one time. Its ends do not fully match the called genes, so a read error is possible. The sample contains more than one DNA sequence encoding this CDR3. This chain links TRBV19 with TRBJ1-1; 7 nucleotides line up with TRBD1. This CDR3 spans 14 amino acids. Germline V gene lookup returns CDR1 LNHDA and CDR2 SQIVND (reference sequence). The CDR3 region has the DNA TGCGCCAGTACCCCCGGACAGGTGAACACTGAAGCTTTCTTT. It translates to CASTPGQVNTEAFF.

The rearrangement uses TRBV5-6 and TRBJ2-7; TRBD1 matches at 7 bases. The CDR3 is 14 amino acids. After removal of 3 bases from V and 0 bases from J, the junction contained 3 bases not matched to a gene. CDR1 is SGHDT and CDR2 is YYEEEE in the germline V gene. The CDR3 nucleotides read TGTGCCAGCAGCTATACAGGGGTCTCCTACGAGCAGTACTTC. Translating it yields CASSYTGVSYEQYF.

This chain joins TRBV6-5 and TRBJ2-7, with 9 bases aligning to TRBD1. Trimming removed 5 bases from V and 4 bases from J; junction bases left unmatched: 3. The germline V gene has CDR1 MNHEY and CDR2 SVGAGI. This CDR3 has 13 residues. CDR3 in DNA: TGTGCCAGCAGTCCCGGGACAGGGTACGAGCAGTACTTC. Residues: CASSPGTGYEQYF.

V is TRBV30 and J is TRBJ2-7; TRBD2 might be the D (7 bases). Germline lookup yields CDR1 GTSNPN and CDR2 SVGIG (reference sequence). Trimming shortened V by 1 base and J by 4 bases, and 11 bases separated the two germline ends. This CDR3 comprises 13 residues. The CDR3 DNA is TGTGCCTGGAGTGAGGGGGAGGGTTACGAGCAGTACTTC. Encoded protein: CAWSEGEGYEQYF. The full variable domain, in which reference TRBV30 and TRBJ2-7 provide the parts outside the CDR3, is SQTIHQWPATLVQPVGSPLSLECTVEGTSNPNLYWYRQAAGRGLQLLFYSVGIGQISSEVPQNLSASRPQDRQFILSSKKLLLSDSGFYLCAWSEGEGYEQYFGPGTRLTVT.

This clone was observed a handful of times. J is TRBJ1-2 and V is TRBV30; 9 bases map to TRBD1. V gave up 3 bases and J gave up 3 bases; unmatched junction bases: 5. This CDR3 spans 14 amino acids. Germline-derived CDR1 and CDR2 are GTSNPN and SVGIG (reference sequence). The CDR3 protein is CAWSPTGGDYGYTF. CDR3 sequence (DNA): TGTGCCTGGAGCCCAACAGGGGGCGACTATGGCTACACCTTC.

The V call is TRBV7-3, the J call TRBJ2-3; D not resolved. The germline gives CDR1 SGHTA, CDR2 FQGTGA. This CDR3 comprises 14 residues. V shed 5 bases and J shed 3 bases, with 12 bases lying between them. CDR3 residues: CASSASSGTDTQYF. Written as DNA, the CDR3 is TGTGCCAGCAGCGCATCTAGTGGGACAGATACGCAGTATTTT.